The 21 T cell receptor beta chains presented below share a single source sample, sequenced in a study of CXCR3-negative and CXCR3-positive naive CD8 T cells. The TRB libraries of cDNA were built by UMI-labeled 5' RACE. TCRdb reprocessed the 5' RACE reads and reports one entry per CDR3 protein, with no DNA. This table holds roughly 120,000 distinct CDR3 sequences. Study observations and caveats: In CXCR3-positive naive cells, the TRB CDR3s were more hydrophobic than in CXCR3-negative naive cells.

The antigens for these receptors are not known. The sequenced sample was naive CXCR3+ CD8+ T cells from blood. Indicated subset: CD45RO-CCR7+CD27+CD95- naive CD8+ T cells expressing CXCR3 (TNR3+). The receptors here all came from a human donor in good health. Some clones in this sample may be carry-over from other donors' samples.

Here the CDR3 reads CATSDTGGEETQYF. This chain joins TRBV24-1 and TRBJ2-5; there is no DNA to check the TCRdb D call of TRBD1. The germline gives CDR1 KGHDR, CDR2 SFDVKD. This CDR3 has 14 amino acids.

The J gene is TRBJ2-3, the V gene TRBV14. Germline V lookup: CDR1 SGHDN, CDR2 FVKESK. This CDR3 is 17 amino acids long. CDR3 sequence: CASSQVLGLAGTDTQYF.

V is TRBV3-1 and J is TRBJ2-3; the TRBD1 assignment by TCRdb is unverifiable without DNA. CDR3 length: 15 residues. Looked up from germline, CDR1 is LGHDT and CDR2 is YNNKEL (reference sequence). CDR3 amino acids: CASSQQGQSTDTQYF.

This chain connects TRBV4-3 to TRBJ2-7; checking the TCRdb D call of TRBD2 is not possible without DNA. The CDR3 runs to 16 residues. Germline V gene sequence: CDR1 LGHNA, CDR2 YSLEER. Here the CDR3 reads CASSQETALATYEQYF.

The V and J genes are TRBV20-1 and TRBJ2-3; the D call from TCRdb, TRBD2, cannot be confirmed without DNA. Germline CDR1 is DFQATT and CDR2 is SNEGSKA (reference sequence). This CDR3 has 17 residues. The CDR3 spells CSAPKPLAGPSTDTQYF.

The CDR3 is CASSLRDYNEQFF. This rearrangement joins TRBV11-3 to TRBJ2-1. The CDR3 totals 13 residues. Germline CDR1 is SGHNT and CDR2 is YENEEA.

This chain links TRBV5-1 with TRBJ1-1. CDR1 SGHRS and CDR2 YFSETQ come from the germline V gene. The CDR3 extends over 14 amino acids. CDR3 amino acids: CASSLDYWSSEAFF. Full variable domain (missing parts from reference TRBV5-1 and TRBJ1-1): KAGVTQTPRYLIKTRGQQVTLSCSPISGHRSVSWYQQTPGQGLQFLFEYFSETQRNKGNFPGRFSGRQFSNSRSEMNVSTLELGDSALYLCASSLDYWSSEAFFGQGTRLTVV.

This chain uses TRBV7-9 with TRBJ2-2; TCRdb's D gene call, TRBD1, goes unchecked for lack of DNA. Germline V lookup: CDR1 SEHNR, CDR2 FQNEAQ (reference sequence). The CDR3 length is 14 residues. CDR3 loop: CASSIGQGDGELFF.

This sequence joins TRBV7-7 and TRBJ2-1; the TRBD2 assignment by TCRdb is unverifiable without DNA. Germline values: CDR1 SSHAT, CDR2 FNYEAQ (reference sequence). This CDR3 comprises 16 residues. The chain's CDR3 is CASSLGGYEGRNEQFF.

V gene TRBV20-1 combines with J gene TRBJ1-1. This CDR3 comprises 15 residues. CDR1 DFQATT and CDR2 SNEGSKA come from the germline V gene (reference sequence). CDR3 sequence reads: CSARDPQWGNTEAFF.

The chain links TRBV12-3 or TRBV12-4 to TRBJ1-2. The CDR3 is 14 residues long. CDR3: CASSFGGTNYGYTF.

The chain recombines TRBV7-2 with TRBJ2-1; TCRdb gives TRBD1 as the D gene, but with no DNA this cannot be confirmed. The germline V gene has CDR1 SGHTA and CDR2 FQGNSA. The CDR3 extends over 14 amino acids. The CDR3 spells CASSPYTGYNEQFF.

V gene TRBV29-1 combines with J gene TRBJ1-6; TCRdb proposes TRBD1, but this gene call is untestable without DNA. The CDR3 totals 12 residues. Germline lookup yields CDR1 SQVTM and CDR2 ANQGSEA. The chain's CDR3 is CSVEELGGTLHF.

The CDR3 loop is CASSSLLREQFF. V is TRBV4-1 and J is TRBJ2-1. CDR3 size: 12 residues. Germline V gene data show CDR1 as MGHRA and CDR2 as YSYEKL.

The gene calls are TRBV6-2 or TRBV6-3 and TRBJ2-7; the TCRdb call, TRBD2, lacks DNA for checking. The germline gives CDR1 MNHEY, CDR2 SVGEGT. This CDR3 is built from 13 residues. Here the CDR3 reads CASSYGEIYEQYF.

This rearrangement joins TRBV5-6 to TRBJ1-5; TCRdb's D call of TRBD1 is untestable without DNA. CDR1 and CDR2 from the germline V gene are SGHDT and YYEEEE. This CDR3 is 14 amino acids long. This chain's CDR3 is CASSFGDSNQPQHF.

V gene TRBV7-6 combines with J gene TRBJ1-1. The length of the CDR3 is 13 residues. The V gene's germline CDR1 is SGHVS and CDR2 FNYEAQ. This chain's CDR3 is CASEPVALTEAFF.

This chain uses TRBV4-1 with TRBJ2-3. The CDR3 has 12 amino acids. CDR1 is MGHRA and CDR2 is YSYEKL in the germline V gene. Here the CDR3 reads CASSLSADTQYF.

The CDR3 region is CASSSTRTSVYEQYF. This chain uses TRBV7-9 with TRBJ2-7; the D call from TCRdb, TRBD2, cannot be confirmed without DNA. Looked up from germline, CDR1 is SEHNR and CDR2 is FQNEAQ (reference sequence). The CDR3 runs to 15 residues. The whole variable domain, remainder taken from reference TRBV7-9 and TRBJ2-7, is DTGVSQNPRHKITKRGQNVTFRCDPISEHNRLYWYRQTLGQGPEFLTYFQNEAQLEKSRLLSDRFSAERPKGSFSTLEIQRTEQGDSAMYLCASSSTRTSVYEQYFGPGTRLTVT.

The CDR3 reads CASSYNPSGEQFF. This chain joins TRBV6-5 and TRBJ2-1; absent DNA, TCRdb's TRBD2 call cannot be checked. CDR1 is MNHEY, CDR2 SVGAGI, per germline. CDR3 length: 13 residues.

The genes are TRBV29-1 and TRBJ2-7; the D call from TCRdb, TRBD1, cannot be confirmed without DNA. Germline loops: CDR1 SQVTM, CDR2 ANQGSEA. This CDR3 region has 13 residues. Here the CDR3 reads CSGQGRGTYEQYF.